This T cell receptor beta chain was retrieved from a study of blood T cell repertoires in COVID-19. In the study overall: Samples representing acute and convalescent COVID-19 were sourced from the United States, Italy and Spain. PBMCs, B-cell-depleted T cells, or T cells provided the cDNA or gDNA that made up the material.

In the original processing: How many nucleated cells were present was estimated from reference gene primer amplification. The data were produced by immunoSEQ multiplex PCR, yet TCRdb's version contains in-frame clones alone and is incomplete. D and trimming come from the DNA, and the V and J calls and clone size come from that table. Of some 390,000 clones listed, around 87% are singletons. Germline loops: CDR1 SEHNR, CDR2 FQNEAQ (reference sequence). V was pared by 6 bases and J by 3 bases, with 6 bases between. CDR3 length: 11 amino acids. This rearrangement joins TRBV7-9 to TRBJ2-7, with a tentative D call TRBD2 (6 bases). The sample consisted of peripheral blood. This TCR was sampled from a human donor in a cohort sampled during active COVID-19. CDR3 protein: CASRGGYEQYF. CDR3 nucleotide sequence: TGTGCCAGCAGGGGGGGCTACGAGCAGTACTTC.